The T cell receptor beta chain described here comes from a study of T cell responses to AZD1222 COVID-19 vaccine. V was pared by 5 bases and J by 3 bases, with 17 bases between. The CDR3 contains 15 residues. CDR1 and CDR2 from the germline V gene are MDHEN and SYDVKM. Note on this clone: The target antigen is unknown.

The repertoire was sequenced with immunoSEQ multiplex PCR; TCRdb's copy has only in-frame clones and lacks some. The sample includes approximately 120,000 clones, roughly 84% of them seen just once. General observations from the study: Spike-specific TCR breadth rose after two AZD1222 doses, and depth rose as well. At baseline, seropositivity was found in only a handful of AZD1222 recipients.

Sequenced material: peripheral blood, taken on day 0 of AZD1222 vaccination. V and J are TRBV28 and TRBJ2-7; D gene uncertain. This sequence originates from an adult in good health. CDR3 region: CASSPRGRANYEQYF. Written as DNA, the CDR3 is TGTGCCAGCAGTCCCAGAGGTAGGGCTAACTACGAGCAGTACTTC.